Many counts were recorded for the clone carrying this T cell receptor (beta chain). Its antigen is as yet unknown. Molecular barcoding with unique molecular identifiers was used for the TCRbeta library. TCRdb itself ran the PCR reads through MiXCR, one entry per CDR3 protein. The profile shows hundreds of thousands of distinct CDR3 sequences, 11% of them singletons. These data originate in a study of T-cell reconstitution after alpha-beta-depleted transplantation in children. Points from the study as a whole: Surviving recipient T cells and thymic progenitors accounted for the high day-60 TCRbeta diversity observed in some patients. Newly produced T cells mostly accounted for T-cell counts and diversity one year post-transplant. Reportedly, roughly two months post-transplant, alpha-beta T cells arose from several hundred expanded graft clones.

The material sequenced was PBMCs, taken before TCRalphabeta/CD19-depleted stem cell transplant. The source is a child less than two years old with acute myeloid leukemia, due to receive a stem cell transplant.

The CDR3, as DNA: TGCGCCAGCAGCTTGGCGGCAGGATCTGTCGTGGGGACCCAGTACTTC. Protein product: CASSLAAGSVVGTQYF. The chain is built from TRBV5-1 and TRBJ2-5; D is uncertain. V shed 0 bases and J shed 7 bases, with 19 bases lying between them. The length of the CDR3 is 16 residues. From germline, CDR1 is SGHRS and CDR2 YFSETQ. Supplemented by reference TRBV5-1 and TRBJ2-5, the full variable domain reads KAGVTQTPRYLIKTRGQQVTLSCSPISGHRSVSWYQQTPGQGLQFLFEYFSETQRNKGNFPGRFSGRQFSNSRSEMNVSTLELGDSALYLCASSLAAGSVVGTQYFGPGTRLLVL.